What follows are 13 T cell receptor beta chains derived from one specimen sequenced in a study of T cell repertoires in cytomegalovirus infection. No antigen is known for these receptors. TCRdb analysed the reads with MiXCR anew, one entry per CDR3 protein. The table shows nearly 700,000 distinct CDR3 sequences, with roughly 30% occurring only once. The starting material was cultured PBMCs, obtained from culture after CMV antigen stimulation. These receptors were collected from a human donor in good health (CMV status not recorded). Some clones in this sample may be carry-over from other donors' samples.

In its sample, this clonotype was seen many times. V is TRBV7-8 and J is TRBJ1-5; D call uncertain. The germline V gene encodes CDR1 SGHVS and CDR2 FQNEAQ. This CDR3 has 17 amino acids. V shed 1 base and J shed 3 bases, with 16 bases lying between them. CDR3 loop: CASSLVVRVMDNQPQHF. CDR3 coding DNA: TGTGCCAGCAGCTTAGTTGTGAGGGTAATGGACAATCAGCCCCAGCATTTT.

CDR3 sequence (DNA): TGTGCCAGCAGTTTAGGGGGACCTCTCCATCGGACGCAGTATTTT. This translates into CASSLGGPLHRTQYF. This chain joins TRBV12-3 or TRBV12-4 and TRBJ2-3, with D perhaps being TRBD1 or TRBD2 (5 bases each). The CDR3 runs 15 residues. V was cut by 1 base and J by 9 bases, with 17 bases left in between.

The V and J genes are TRBV7-2 and TRBJ1-2; 8 bases are shared with TRBD1. CDR1 SGHTA and CDR2 FQGNSA come from the germline V gene. This CDR3 region has 13 residues. V gave up 2 bases and J gave up 13 bases; unmatched junction bases: 9. CDR3 residues: CASSLRQGPTTTF. The CDR3 bases are TGTGCCAGCAGCTTACGACAGGGGCCCACCACCACCTTC. Filled out from reference TRBV7-2 and TRBJ1-2, the complete variable domain reads GAGVSQSPSNKVTEKGKDVELRCDPISGHTALYWYRQSLGQGLEFLIYFQGNSAPDKSGLPSDRFSAERTGGSVSTLTIQRTQQEDSAVYLCASSLRQGPTTTFGSGTRLTVV.

V gene TRBV7-9 combines with J gene TRBJ2-7; D may be TRBD1 (6 bases). The V gene lost 1 base and the J gene lost 4 bases, with 14 bases spanning the gap. Germline V gene data show CDR1 as SEHNR and CDR2 as FQNEAQ (reference sequence). This CDR3 is 15 amino acids long. CDR3 residues: CASSLEQGFGYEQYF. The CDR3 DNA sequence: TGTGCCAGCAGCTTAGAACAGGGCTTTGGATACGAGCAGTACTTC.

This chain uses TRBV5-4 with TRBJ2-7, with D maybe TRBD2 (5 bases). Germline CDR1 SGHNT, CDR2 YYREEE (reference sequence). This CDR3 region has 14 residues. The germline V and J ends were trimmed by 4 bases and 3 bases, with 14 bases remaining between them. The CDR3 bases are TGTGCCAGCAGCACCGGAGGACGGAACTACGAGCAGTACTTC. Its protein product is CASSTGGRNYEQYF.

This clonotype was detected only a few times. The rearrangement joins TRBV19 to TRBJ1-2, with 7 bases identical to TRBD1. CDR3 length: 15 amino acids. Germline V gives CDR1 LNHDA, CDR2 SQIVND (reference sequence). J lost 8 bases, V lost 1 base, and 10 bases had no gene match. CDR3 amino acids: CASSIGGGRGYGYTF. In nucleotides, the CDR3 is TGTGCCAGTAGTATAGGAGGGGGCCGGGGCTACGGCTACACCTTC.

The chain carries TRBV20-1 and TRBJ1-4; D gene ambiguous. V was shortened by 0 bases and J by 5 bases, with 7 bases between the two germline ends. CDR1 and CDR2 (germline): DFQATT, SNEGSKA (reference sequence). This CDR3 comprises 13 residues. The chain's CDR3 is CSARDGWNEKLFF. In DNA form, the CDR3 reads TGCAGTGCTAGAGATGGGTGGAATGAAAAACTGTTTTTT.

The chain combines TRBV5-1 with TRBJ2-5, with D tentatively TRBD1 or TRBD2 (5 bases each). With 0 bases removed from V and 5 bases from J, the gap between germline ends came to 14 bases. Germline V lookup: CDR1 SGHRS, CDR2 YFSETQ. This CDR3 contains 15 residues. This chain's CDR3 is CASSLVGTFEETQYF. CDR3 nucleotide sequence: TGCGCCAGCAGCTTGGTCGGGACGTTTGAGGAGACCCAGTACTTC.

This clonotype was recorded a few times. V and J are TRBV20-1 and TRBJ2-1; TRBD2 matches 11 bases. V gave up 6 bases and J gave up 13 bases; unmatched junction bases: 14. In germline, CDR1 is DFQATT, CDR2 SNEGSKA (reference sequence). There are 14 residues in the CDR3. The chain's CDR3 is CSAKTSGDDPLQFF. In DNA, the CDR3 is TGCAGTGCCAAGACTAGCGGGGATGACCCACTTCAGTTCTTC.

This clonotype was counted only a few times. The chain has TRBV6-6 and TRBJ2-3; D gene unclear. Between the trimmed V and J ends, which lost 2 bases and 1 base, there was a span of 10 bases. Germline CDR1 reads MNHNY; CDR2 reads SVGAGI (reference sequence). This CDR3 is 15 amino acids long. Here the CDR3 reads CASSYTSVGTDTQYF. The DNA for the CDR3 is TGTGCCAGCAGTTACACCTCGGTTGGCACAGATACGCAGTATTTT.

This clonotype was detected only a few times. The chain joins TRBV5-1 to TRBJ1-3; TRBD1 matches 10 bases. J gave up 3 bases and V 4 bases, and 4 bases lay outside the gene matches. CDR1 is SGHRS and CDR2 is YFSETQ in the germline V gene. The CDR3 totals 15 residues. CDR3 sequence: CASSGGTGDGNTIYF. The CDR3 DNA sequence: TGCGCCAGCAGCGGTGGGACAGGGGATGGAAACACCATATATTTT.

The chain has TRBV7-9 and TRBJ1-2, with D uncertain. The CDR3 totals 14 residues. Trimming removed 1 base at V and 2 bases at J, with 8 bases between. The germline CDR1 and CDR2 sequences are SEHNR and FQNEAQ (reference sequence). Here the CDR3 reads CASSLGPGNYGYTF. The DNA of the CDR3 is TGTGCCAGCAGCTTAGGGCCGGGGAACTATGGCTACACCTTC.

The chain links TRBV7-9 to TRBJ1-1; 7 bases are a match to TRBD1. The CDR3 has 13 residues. V shed 5 bases, J shed 4 bases, and the junction held 4 bases outside the gene matches. Looked up from germline, CDR1 is SEHNR and CDR2 is FQNEAQ (reference sequence). The CDR3: CASSQGVPTEAFF. The CDR3 coding sequence is TGTGCCAGCAGCCAGGGGGTTCCCACTGAAGCTTTCTTT. Complete variable domain (other parts from reference TRBV7-9 and TRBJ1-1): DTGVSQNPRHKITKRGQNVTFRCDPISEHNRLYWYRQTLGQGPEFLTYFQNEAQLEKSRLLSDRFSAERPKGSFSTLEIQRTEQGDSAMYLCASSQGVPTEAFFGQGTRLTVV.